This T cell receptor (beta chain) was sequenced in a study of cytomegalovirus exposure and HLA in healthy donors. Germline lookup yields CDR1 SNHLY and CDR2 FYNNEI. V gave up 1 base and J gave up 8 bases, with 14 bases separating them. The CDR3 runs to 14 residues. PCR employed 60 Vbeta and 13 Jbeta primers. Repertoires were generated with immunoSEQ multiplex PCR, while TCRdb's copy carries only in-frame clones and drops some. The table records approximately 100,000 clones, 75% to 80% of them present only once. This receptor was identified in a woman aged 35 to 49 in good health and CMV-seropositive. V and J are TRBV2 and TRBJ1-2; D unresolved. Sequencing was done on a sample of PBMCs. This chain's CDR3 is CASSEGRQVVGYTF. The CDR3 coding sequence is TGTGCCAGCAGTGAAGGCCGCCAGGTGGTAGGCTACACCTTC.